The source of this T cell receptor beta chain is a study of CD8 T cells in ankylosing spondylitis. Findings and limits, study-wide: Clones that were linked to disease were CD8+ and were relatively rare in peripheral blood. In ankylosing spondylitis patients, matched synovial fluid reportedly showed significant enrichment of disease-linked clones.

A quantitative 5'-RACE method, one with molecular barcodes, was used to make TCR beta libraries. MiXCR was run by TCRdb on the 5' RACE reads, yielding one entry per CDR3 protein. The repertoire holds about 400,000 distinct CDR3 sequences, 20% to 25% seen once, with 10% to 15% in the top ten. V shed 0 bases, J shed 6 bases, and the junction held 9 bases outside the gene matches. In germline, CDR1 is MGHRA, CDR2 YSYEKL. The CDR3 has 17 residues. As concerns this clonotype: Its cognate antigen is unknown.

The rearrangement joins TRBV4-1 to TRBJ2-2; 8 positions match TRBD2. The origin of this receptor is a male donor with ankylosing spondylitis or in good health (not recorded which). Sequences were obtained from blood, either unsorted or a sorted T cell fraction (not recorded which). This CDR3 reads CASSQDPPGGLPGELFF. In DNA, the CDR3 is TGCGCCAGCAGCCAAGATCCGCCGGGGGGGTTGCCCGGGGAGCTGTTTTTT.